The 9 T cell receptor beta chains reported below all come from one sample, sequenced in a study of Ad26.COV2.S vaccination and SARS-CoV-2 variants. The treatment: around 19 received Ad26.COV2.S at low or high dose, single or two shots; 5 received placebo; per-sample allocation not given. Sampling was performed 63 days after the first vaccine or placebo injection. Profiling relied on immunoSEQ multiplex PCR, and the TCRdb table lists in-frame clones only, not all of them. There are around 370,000 clones in the sample; about 85% occur only once, and 3.3% lies in the top ten. The sample here was peripheral blood, taken in a trial of Ad26.COV2.S vaccine versus placebo. The receptors were gathered from a person between 18 and 60 years old who received the Ad26.COV2.S COVID-19 vaccine or a placebo.

The chain recombines TRBV12-3 or TRBV12-4 with TRBJ2-3; D possibly corresponds to TRBD1 (6 bases). V gave up 5 bases and J gave up 2 bases, with 8 bases separating them. The CDR3 consists of 13 residues. This chain's CDR3 is CASSDRTTDTQYF. Here the CDR3 DNA reads TGTGCCAGCAGTGACAGGACCACAGATACGCAGTATTTT.

V is TRBV27 and J is TRBJ2-1; TRBD1 aligns across 7 bases. Germline V gene sequence: CDR1 MNHEY, CDR2 SMNVEV (reference sequence). With V trimmed by 5 bases and J by 6 bases, 4 bases remained unmatched. The CDR3 contains 13 residues. CDR3 sequence: CASSTTGLNEQFF. In DNA, the CDR3 is TGTGCCAGCAGTACGACAGGGCTCAATGAGCAGTTCTTC.

This sequence joins TRBV12-5 and TRBJ1-5, with no clear D. The CDR3 sequence is 12 residues long. Deletions cut 4 bases from V and 4 bases from J, with 5 bases between. Germline V gene data show CDR1 as LGHNT and CDR2 as FRNRAP. In DNA form, the CDR3 reads TGTGCTAGTGGTTCTGAAAATCAGCCCCAGCATTTT. This gives the protein CASGSENQPQHF.

The chain employs TRBV5-1 and TRBJ1-2; D is perhaps TRBD1 (6 bases). The CDR3 is 15 amino acids. Germline CDR1 reads SGHRS; CDR2 reads YFSETQ. V lost 4 bases and J lost 6, with 19 bases in between. Here the CDR3 reads CASSARQGLRDGYTF. DNA of the CDR3: TGCGCCAGCAGCGCAAGGCAGGGGTTAAGGGATGGCTACACCTTC.

The chain has TRBV19 and TRBJ2-7; D possibly matches TRBD1 or TRBD2 (5 bases each). The length of the CDR3 is 14 residues. Germline-derived CDR1 and CDR2 are LNHDA and SQIVND (reference sequence). The V end was cut by 5 bases, the J end by 4 bases, with 15 bases between. CDR3 loop: CASSPRGRPYEQYF. The CDR3 DNA is TGTGCCAGTAGTCCCCGGGGCAGACCTTACGAGCAGTACTTC.

The rearrangement links TRBV18 to TRBJ1-2; D not resolved. V gave up 1 base and J gave up 0 bases, with 9 bases separating them. This CDR3 comprises 15 residues. Germline V gene lookup returns CDR1 KGHSH and CDR2 LQKENI. In DNA form, the CDR3 reads TGTGCCAGCTCACCACGGGCAGACTCTAACTATGGCTACACCTTC. As protein: CASSPRADSNYGYTF.

The rearrangement joins TRBV6-5 to TRBJ2-2, with unresolved D. This CDR3 is built from 14 residues. V was clipped by 0 bases and J by 2 bases, with 4 bases between them. Germline V CDR1 and CDR2: MNHEY, SVGAGI. The CDR3 reads CASSYSYNTGELFF. As DNA, the CDR3 is TGTGCCAGCAGTTACTCGTATAACACCGGGGAGCTGTTTTTT.

The J gene is TRBJ2-7, the V gene TRBV6-1, with TRBD1 matching 9 bases. The CDR3 extends over 15 amino acids. Germline lookup yields CDR1 MNHNS and CDR2 SASEGT. J was trimmed by 7 bases and V by 3 bases; bases with no gene match: 10. The CDR3 DNA sequence: TGTGCCAGCAGTGACCCGGGACAGGGATTGAGGGAGCAGTACTTC. It is translated as CASSDPGQGLREQYF.

The chain links TRBV7-2 to TRBJ2-1; D possibly corresponds to TRBD2 (6 bases). V lost 4 bases to trimming and J lost 6 bases, with 25 bases between them. Germline loops: CDR1 SGHTA, CDR2 FQGNSA. The length of the CDR3 is 18 residues. CDR3 sequence reads: CASSYRWGLRDSSNEQFF. As DNA, the CDR3 is TGTGCCAGCAGCTACCGCTGGGGACTTCGGGACTCTTCCAATGAGCAGTTCTTC.